Listed below are T cell receptor beta chains from one sample, sequenced in a study of blood T cells in healthy people across ages. MiXCR, applied by TCRdb to the 5' RACE reads, yields one record per CDR3 protein. Among over 700,000 distinct CDR3 sequences, 25% were seen once, and the ten largest hold 9.4%. A further study also used this sample, focusing on T cells of mothers and their children.

The sequenced material came from blood. Source of these receptors: a boy aged 5-17 years in good health. Both conserved end residues are part of each CDR3. The order of the fields is CDR3 DNA, CDR3 protein, V gene, J gene, clone size, D gene. D genes are given only for firm matches. Clone size, where shown, is once, few, many, or a class for clones that have expanded.

TGTGCCAGCACCCCGGGACTGGCTATGCACGGCAATGAGCAGTTCTTC,CASTPGLAMHGNEQFF,TRBV6-1,TRBJ2-1,-,-
TGTGCCAGCAGCTTAATCCGGGGGGCTCCGGATGAGCAGTTCTTC,CASSLIRGAPDEQFF,TRBV7-3,TRBJ2-1,-,-
TGTGCCAGCAGTACGGCAGGGGACTTTTGGTCTGGGGCCAACGTCCTGACTTTC,CASSTAGDFWSGANVLTF,TRBV6-1,TRBJ2-6,-,-
TGTGCCACCAGCAGAGCCTCACAGGGGGCAGAGACCCAGTACTTC,CATSRASQGAETQYF,TRBV15,TRBJ2-5,-,TRBD1
TGTGCCAGCAGTCCCCAGGGGGGATCTAGCACAGATACGCAGTATTTT,CASSPQGGSSTDTQYF,TRBV6-6,TRBJ2-3,-,-
TGCAGCGTTGGCGAGGGGGTTGACTCACCCCTCCACTTT,CSVGEGVDSPLHF,TRBV29-1,TRBJ1-6,few,-
TGCAGTGCTAGTGGACAAATCCCCACCTACGAGCAGTACTTC,CSASGQIPTYEQYF,TRBV20-1,TRBJ2-7,-,-
TGTGCCAGCAGCCTCGCGGGGCAGTTGAGCTACGAGCAGTACTTC,CASSLAGQLSYEQYF,TRBV28,TRBJ2-7,few,-
TGTGCCAGCAGAGGGTGGTGGACTAGCGGGTTCACTAGCACAGATACGCAGTATTTT,CASRGWWTSGFTSTDTQYF,TRBV2,TRBJ2-3,-,TRBD2
TGCAGTGCGACTAGCCTAAGCTCCTACGAGCAGTACTTC,CSATSLSSYEQYF,TRBV20-1,TRBJ2-7,-,TRBD2
TGTGCCAGCAGCTTCTCGGGGGCGCGGGAGACCCAGTACTTC,CASSFSGARETQYF,TRBV5-6,TRBJ2-5,-,-
TGCGCCAGCAGCTGGACCGTCAATGAGCAGTTCTTC,CASSWTVNEQFF,TRBV5-1,TRBJ2-1,-,-
TGTGCCAGCAGCGGCAGGGAGGGATTCACAGATACGCAGTATTTT,CASSGREGFTDTQYF,TRBV9,TRBJ2-3,many,TRBD2
TGTGCCAGCAGCTTAGCGCATCTTGAAGATACGCAGTATTTT,CASSLAHLEDTQYF,TRBV7-9,TRBJ2-3,-,-
TGTGCCAGCAGTTTATCTAGCGGGGGGACCTACAATGAGCAGTTCTTC,CASSLSSGGTYNEQFF,TRBV28,TRBJ2-1,few,TRBD2
TGTGCCAGCAGCCCCACGGGGGCCACTCCAGATACGCAGTATTTT,CASSPTGATPDTQYF,TRBV7-3,TRBJ2-3,-,-
TGTGCCAGCAGCCCTCAACCGGGACAGGGGGAGGGAGAGACCCAGTACTTC,CASSPQPGQGEGETQYF,TRBV11-2,TRBJ2-5,-,TRBD1
TGTGCCAGCAGTGAGGGGGCCAAGGGGTCGAATGAGCAGTTCTTC,CASSEGAKGSNEQFF,TRBV6-1,TRBJ2-1,-,-
TGCAGTGCTTGCGACCCGGGACTCTCCTACGAGCAGTACTTC,CSACDPGLSYEQYF,TRBV20-1,TRBJ2-7,-,-
TGTGCCAGCAGCCCTAGCGGGAGACAAGAGACCCAGTACTTC,CASSPSGRQETQYF,TRBV12-3/TRBV12-4,TRBJ2-5,many,TRBD2
TGCAGTGCGGACCCCCTGGGCCGTAATGAAAAACTGTTTTTT,CSADPLGRNEKLFF,TRBV20-1,TRBJ1-4,few,-
TGCGCCAGCAGCTTGGGCCCTAAGGATACGCAGTATTTT,CASSLGPKDTQYF,TRBV5-1,TRBJ2-3,few,-
TGCAGTGCTAGAGATGAGGGGATCGAGCAGTACTTC,CSARDEGIEQYF,TRBV20-1,TRBJ2-7,-,-
TGCAGTGCTAGAGATACTAGCGGTAGCTCCTACAATGAGCAGTTCTTC,CSARDTSGSSYNEQFF,TRBV20-1,TRBJ2-1,few,TRBD2
TGTGCCAGCAGCCAAGATGCACCAGGGTCAACTGGGGCCAACGTCCTGACTTTC,CASSQDAPGSTGANVLTF,TRBV3-1,TRBJ2-6,few,-
TGTGCCAGCAGTTTTGACAGCAACTCGGAATGGACTGAAAAACTGTTTTTT,CASSFDSNSEWTEKLFF,TRBV6-2/TRBV6-3,TRBJ1-4,-,-
TGTGCCAGCATCACACTGAGCTCCTACAATGAGCAGTTCTTC,CASITLSSYNEQFF,TRBV2,TRBJ2-1,-,-
TGTGCCAGCAGCTTACGGCCAGGGGGCGGCACTGAAGCTTTCTTT,CASSLRPGGGTEAFF,TRBV7-3,TRBJ1-1,-,TRBD1
TGTGCCACCAGCAGCGGGACAGGGGGCTTCGAGCAGTACTTC,CATSSGTGGFEQYF,TRBV15,TRBJ2-7,few,TRBD1
TGTGCCAGCTCATCCCGGGACAGGGGGCGGGATGAGCAGTTCTTC,CASSSRDRGRDEQFF,TRBV18,TRBJ2-1,few,TRBD1
TGTGCCAGCAGTGTGGGAAAGTGGAACACCGGGGAGCTGTTTTTT,CASSVGKWNTGELFF,TRBV28,TRBJ2-2,-,-
TGTGCCAGCAGCCCTGGGGACAACTCCTACGAGCAGTACTTC,CASSPGDNSYEQYF,TRBV7-8,TRBJ2-7,-,-
TGTGCCACCAGCTTCGGACAGTCCTATGGCTACACCTTC,CATSFGQSYGYTF,TRBV24-1,TRBJ1-2,-,-